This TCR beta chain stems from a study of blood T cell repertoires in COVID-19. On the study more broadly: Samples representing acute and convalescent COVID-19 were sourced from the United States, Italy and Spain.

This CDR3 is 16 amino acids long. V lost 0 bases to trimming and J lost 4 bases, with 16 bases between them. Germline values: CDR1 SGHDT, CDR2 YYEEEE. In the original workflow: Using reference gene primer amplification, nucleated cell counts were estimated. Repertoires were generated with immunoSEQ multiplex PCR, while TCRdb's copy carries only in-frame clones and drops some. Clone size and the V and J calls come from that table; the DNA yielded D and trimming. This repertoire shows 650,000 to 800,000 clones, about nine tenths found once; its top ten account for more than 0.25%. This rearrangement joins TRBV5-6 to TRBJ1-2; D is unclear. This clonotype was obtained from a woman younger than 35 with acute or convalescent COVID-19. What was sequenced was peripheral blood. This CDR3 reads CASSLGVGRNSYGYTF. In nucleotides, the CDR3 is TGTGCCAGCAGCTTGGGGGTGGGCAGGAACTCCTATGGCTACACCTTC. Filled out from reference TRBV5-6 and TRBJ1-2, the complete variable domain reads DAGVTQSPTHLIKTRGQQVTLRCSPKSGHDTVSWYQQALGQGPQFIFQYYEEEERQRGNFPDRFSGHQFPNYSSELNVNALLLGDSALYLCASSLGVGRNSYGYTFGSGTRLTVV.